In this sample, the clone carrying this T cell receptor beta chain turned up a few times. Its specificity is not known. This sample is drawn from a study of cytomegalovirus exposure and HLA in healthy donors. Study results and limitations: Common viral pathogens were later found to be apparently linked to several of the most significant clusters. Researchers left out some V segments, among them TRBV6-2 and TRBV6-3, as indistinguishable.

Germline lookup yields CDR1 MNHEY and CDR2 SMNVEV (reference sequence). With 3 bases removed from V and 0 bases from J, the gap between germline ends came to 6 bases. This CDR3 has 14 residues. 60 Vbeta and 13 Jbeta primers were used in PCR. Produced via immunoSEQ multiplex PCR; TCRdb's table is partial and in-frame only. The sample records 150,000 to 200,000 clones, about 80% being singletons. At sampling all donors were nominally healthy, likely with unrecorded immune exposures. The chain couples TRBV27 to TRBJ1-3, with D possibly being TRBD1 (5 bases). The sequenced material came from PBMCs. This TCR derives from a woman between 40 and 50 years old in good health and CMV-seronegative. The CDR3 loop reads CASSFDSSGNTIYF. In DNA, the CDR3 is TGTGCCAGCAGTTTCGACAGCTCTGGAAACACCATATATTTT.